This TCR beta chain was observed in a study of blood T cell repertoires in COVID-19. Source study methods: Estimation of nucleated cell counts was performed using reference gene primer amplification. TCRdb keeps only in-frame clones here, not all; method: immunoSEQ multiplex PCR. Clone size and V and J calls were adopted from that table, with D and trimming inferred from the DNA. The data contain tens of thousands of clones, roughly 80% of them singletons. This clone has just one count. The sample carries other DNA sequences with the same CDR3. The clonotype originates from a human donor in a cohort sampled during active COVID-19. Sequencing was performed on peripheral blood.

CDR3 residues: CASSPGTGPYEQYF. CDR3 nucleotide sequence: TGTGCCAGCTCACCCGGGACAGGTCCTTACGAGCAGTACTTC. The chain uses TRBV18 and TRBJ2-7, with 8 positions matching TRBD1. J lost 4 bases, V lost 3 bases, and 5 bases had no gene match. The CDR3 spans 14 residues. The germline CDR1 and CDR2 sequences are KGHSH and LQKENI. Supplemented by reference TRBV18 and TRBJ2-7, the full variable domain reads NAGVMQNPRHLVRRRGQEARLRCSPMKGHSHVYWYRQLPEEGLKFMVYLQKENIIDESGMPKERFSAEFPKEGPSILRIQQVVRGDSAAYFCASSPGTGPYEQYFGPGTRLTVT.